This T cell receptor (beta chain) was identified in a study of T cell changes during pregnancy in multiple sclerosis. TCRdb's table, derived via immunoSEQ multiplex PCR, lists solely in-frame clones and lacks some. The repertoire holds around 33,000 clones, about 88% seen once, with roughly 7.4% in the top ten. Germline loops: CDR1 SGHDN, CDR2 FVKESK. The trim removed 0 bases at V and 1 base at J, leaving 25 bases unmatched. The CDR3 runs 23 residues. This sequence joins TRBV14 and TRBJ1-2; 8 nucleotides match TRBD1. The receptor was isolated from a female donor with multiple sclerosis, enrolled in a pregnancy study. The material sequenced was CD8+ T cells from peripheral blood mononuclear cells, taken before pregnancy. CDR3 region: CASSQDPTGEMSRGYPFNYGYTF. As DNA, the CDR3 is TGTGCCAGCAGCCAAGATCCGACAGGGGAGATGAGCCGGGGGTACCCCTTTAACTATGGCTACACCTTC.